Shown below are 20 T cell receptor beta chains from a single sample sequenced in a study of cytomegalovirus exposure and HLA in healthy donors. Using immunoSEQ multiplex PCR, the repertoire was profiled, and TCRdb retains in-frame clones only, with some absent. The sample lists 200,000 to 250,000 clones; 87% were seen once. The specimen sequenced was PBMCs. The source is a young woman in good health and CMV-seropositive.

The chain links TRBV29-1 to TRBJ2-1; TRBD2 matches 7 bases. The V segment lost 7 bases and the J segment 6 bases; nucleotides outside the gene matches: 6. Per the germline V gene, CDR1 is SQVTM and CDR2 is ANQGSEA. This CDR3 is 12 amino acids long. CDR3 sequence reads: CSARTRGNEQFF. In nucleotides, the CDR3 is TGCAGCGCCAGGACTAGAGGCAATGAGCAGTTCTTC.

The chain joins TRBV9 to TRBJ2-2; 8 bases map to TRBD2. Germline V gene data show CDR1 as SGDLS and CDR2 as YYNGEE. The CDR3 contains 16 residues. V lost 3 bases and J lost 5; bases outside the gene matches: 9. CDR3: CASSGAAGGWTGELFF. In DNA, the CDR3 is TGTGCCAGCAGCGGCGCGGCGGGAGGATGGACCGGGGAGCTGTTTTTT. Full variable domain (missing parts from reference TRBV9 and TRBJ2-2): DSGVTQTPKHLITATGQRVTLRCSPRSGDLSVYWYQQSLDQGLQFLIQYYNGEERAKGNILERFSAQQFPDLHSELNLSSLELGDSALYFCASSGAAGGWTGELFFGEGSRLTVL.

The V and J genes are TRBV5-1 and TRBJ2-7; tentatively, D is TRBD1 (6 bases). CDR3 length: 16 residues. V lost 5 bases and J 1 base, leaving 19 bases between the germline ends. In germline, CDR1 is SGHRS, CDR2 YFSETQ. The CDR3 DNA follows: TGCGCCAGCAGAGGGGGATATCAAGGCCGGTCCTACGAGCAGTACTTC. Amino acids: CASRGGYQGRSYEQYF.

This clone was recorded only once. CDR3 nucleotides: TGTGCCAGCAGCTTAGGGGTGACTAGAATCACCAATGAGCAGTTCTTC. This codes for CASSLGVTRITNEQFF. The J gene is TRBJ2-1, the V gene TRBV7-9, with D possibly being TRBD2 (6 bases). V dropped 1 base and J dropped 6 bases, with 16 bases sitting between them. This CDR3 has 16 residues. Germline values: CDR1 SEHNR, CDR2 FQNEAQ (reference sequence). Complete variable domain (other parts from reference TRBV7-9 and TRBJ2-1): DTGVSQNPRHKITKRGQNVTFRCDPISEHNRLYWYRQTLGQGPEFLTYFQNEAQLEKSRLLSDRFSAERPKGSFSTLEIQRTEQGDSAMYLCASSLGVTRITNEQFFGPGTRLTVL.

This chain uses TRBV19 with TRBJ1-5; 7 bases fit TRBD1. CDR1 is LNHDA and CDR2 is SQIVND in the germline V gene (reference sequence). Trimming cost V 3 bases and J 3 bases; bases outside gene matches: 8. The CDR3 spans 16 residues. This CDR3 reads CASSISRGLLNQPQHF. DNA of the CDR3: TGTGCCAGTAGTATTAGTAGGGGGCTACTCAATCAGCCCCAGCATTTT.

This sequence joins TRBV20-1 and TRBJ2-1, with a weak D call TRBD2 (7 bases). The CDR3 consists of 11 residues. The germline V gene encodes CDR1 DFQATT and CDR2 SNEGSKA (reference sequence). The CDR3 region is CSARGGNEQFF. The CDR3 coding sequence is TGCTCCGCTAGGGGGGGTAATGAGCAGTTCTTC.

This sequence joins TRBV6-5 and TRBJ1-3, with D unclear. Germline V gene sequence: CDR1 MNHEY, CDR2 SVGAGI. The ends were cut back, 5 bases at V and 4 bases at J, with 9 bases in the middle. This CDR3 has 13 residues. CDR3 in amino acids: CASSPSYGNTIYF. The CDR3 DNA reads TGTGCCAGCAGTCCGTCCTACGGAAACACCATATATTTT.

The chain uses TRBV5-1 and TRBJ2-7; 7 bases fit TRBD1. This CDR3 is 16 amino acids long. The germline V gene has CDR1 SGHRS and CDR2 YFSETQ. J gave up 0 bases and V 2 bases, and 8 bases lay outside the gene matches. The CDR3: CASSFRDRASSYEQYF. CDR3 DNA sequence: TGCGCCAGCAGCTTTCGCGACAGGGCGAGCTCCTACGAGCAGTACTTC.

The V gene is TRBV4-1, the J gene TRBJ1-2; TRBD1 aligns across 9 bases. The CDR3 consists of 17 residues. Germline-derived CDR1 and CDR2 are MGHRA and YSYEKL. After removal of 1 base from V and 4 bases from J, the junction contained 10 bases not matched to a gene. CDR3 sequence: CASSQAPPGQGIYGYTF. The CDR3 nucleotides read TGCGCCAGCAGCCAAGCCCCTCCGGGACAGGGTATCTATGGCTACACCTTC.

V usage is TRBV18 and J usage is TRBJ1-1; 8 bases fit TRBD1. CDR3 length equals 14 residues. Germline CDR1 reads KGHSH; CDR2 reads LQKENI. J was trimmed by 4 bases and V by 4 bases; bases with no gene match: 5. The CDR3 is CASSLGQGVTEAFF. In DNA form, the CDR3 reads TGTGCCAGCTCACTCGGACAGGGAGTCACTGAAGCTTTCTTT.

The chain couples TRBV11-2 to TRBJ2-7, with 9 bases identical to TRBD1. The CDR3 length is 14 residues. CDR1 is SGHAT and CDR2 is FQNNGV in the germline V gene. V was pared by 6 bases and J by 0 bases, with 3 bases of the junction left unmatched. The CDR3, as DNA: TGTGCCAGCAGGTCGGGACAGGGCTCCTACGAGCAGTACTTC. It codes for CASRSGQGSYEQYF. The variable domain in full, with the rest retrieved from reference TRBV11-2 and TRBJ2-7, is EAGVAQSPRYKIIEKRQSVAFWCNPISGHATLYWYQQILGQGPKLLIQFQNNGVVDDSQLPKDRFSAERLKGVDSTLKIQPAKLEDSAVYLCASRSGQGSYEQYFGPGTRLTVT.

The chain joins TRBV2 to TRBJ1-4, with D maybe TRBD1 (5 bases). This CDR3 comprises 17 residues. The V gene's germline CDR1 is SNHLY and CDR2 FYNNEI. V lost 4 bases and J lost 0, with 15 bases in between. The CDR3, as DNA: TGTGCCAGCAGTGGGAGGGAGACAGAACCAACTAATGAAAAACTGTTTTTT. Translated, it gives CASSGRETEPTNEKLFF.

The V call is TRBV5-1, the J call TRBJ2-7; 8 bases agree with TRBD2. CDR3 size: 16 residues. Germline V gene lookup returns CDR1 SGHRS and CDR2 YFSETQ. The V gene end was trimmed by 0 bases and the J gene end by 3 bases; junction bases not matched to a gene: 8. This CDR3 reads CASSLGSGLASYEQYF. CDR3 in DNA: TGCGCCAGCAGCTTGGGGTCCGGACTAGCTAGCTACGAGCAGTACTTC.

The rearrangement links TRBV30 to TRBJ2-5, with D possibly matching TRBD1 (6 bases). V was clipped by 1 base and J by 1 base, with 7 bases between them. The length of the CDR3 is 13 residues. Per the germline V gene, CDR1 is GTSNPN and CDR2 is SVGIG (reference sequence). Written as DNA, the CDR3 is TGTGCCTGGAGTGGGGGGCTCCAAGAGACCCAGTACTTC. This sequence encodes CAWSGGLQETQYF.

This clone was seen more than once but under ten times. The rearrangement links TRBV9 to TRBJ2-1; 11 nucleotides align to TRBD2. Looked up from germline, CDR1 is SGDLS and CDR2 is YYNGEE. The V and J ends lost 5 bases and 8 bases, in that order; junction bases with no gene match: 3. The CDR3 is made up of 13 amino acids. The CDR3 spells CASRPTSGDEQFF. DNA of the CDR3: TGTGCCAGCAGGCCGACTAGCGGGGATGAGCAGTTCTTC.

CDR3 region: CASSDYRVMNTEAFF. The CDR3 coding sequence is TGTGCCAGCAGCGATTACAGGGTAATGAACACTGAAGCTTTCTTT. This sequence joins TRBV7-3 and TRBJ1-1; the D gene is possibly TRBD1 (6 bases). Trimming left V 5 bases short and J 0 bases short, with 13 bases between. CDR1 SGHTA and CDR2 FQGTGA come from the germline V gene. This CDR3 comprises 15 residues. Together with reference TRBV7-3 and TRBJ1-1, the CDR3 gives the full variable domain: GAGVSQTPSNKVTEKGKYVELRCDPISGHTALYWYRQSLGQGPEFLIYFQGTGAADDSGLPNDRFFAVRPEGSVSTLKIQRTERGDSAVYLCASSDYRVMNTEAFFGQGTRLTVV.

In DNA, the CDR3 is TGTGCCAGCAGCTTAGGCCGGGGGAATCAGCCCCAGCATTTT. Protein: CASSLGRGNQPQHF. The chain carries TRBV13 and TRBJ1-5, with D possibly being TRBD1 (5 bases). The ends were cut back, 0 bases at V and 4 bases at J, with 7 bases in the middle. The CDR3 covers 14 residues. Germline values: CDR1 PRHDT, CDR2 FYEKMQ (reference sequence).

The CDR3 here is CASSFGTSGSGEQFF. The CDR3 bases are TGCGCCAGCAGCTTCGGGACTAGCGGGAGTGGGGAGCAGTTCTTC. The chain uses TRBV5-1 and TRBJ2-1, with 14 bases lining up with TRBD2. CDR1 SGHRS and CDR2 YFSETQ come from the germline V gene. Trimming at V came to 2 bases and at J to 10 bases, leaving 5 bases not matched to a gene. CDR3 length: 15 residues.

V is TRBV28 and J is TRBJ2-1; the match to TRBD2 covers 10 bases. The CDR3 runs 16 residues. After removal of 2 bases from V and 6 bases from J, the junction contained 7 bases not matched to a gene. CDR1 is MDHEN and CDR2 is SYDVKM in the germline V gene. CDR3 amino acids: CASSLLGLAGANEQFF. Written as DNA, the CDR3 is TGTGCCAGCAGTTTACTGGGGCTAGCGGGAGCCAATGAGCAGTTCTTC.

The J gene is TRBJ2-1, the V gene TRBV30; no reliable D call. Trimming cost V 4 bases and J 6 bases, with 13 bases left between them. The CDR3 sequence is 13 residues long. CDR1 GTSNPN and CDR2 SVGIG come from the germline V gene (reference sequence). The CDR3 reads CAWNGDVGNEQFF. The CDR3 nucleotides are TGTGCCTGGAACGGAGACGTGGGCAATGAGCAGTTCTTC.